This T cell receptor beta chain came from a study of blood T cells in healthy people across ages. Findings and caveats of the study: It was not possible, with unsorted PBMCs, to conclusively compare naive and antigen-experienced cells. Observed TCR beta diversity per million T cells went down as age went up. This fall followed a roughly linear course with age.

The CDR3 has 14 amino acids. The germline V gene encodes CDR1 MNHEY and CDR2 SMNVEV (reference sequence). About this clonotype: As yet, its antigen is unknown.

A second PCR, run for about 7 to 11 cycles, used a sample-barcoded 5' primer plus a J-beta primer mix. TCRdb reprocessed the 5' RACE reads via MiXCR and lists one record per CDR3 protein. The sample has 600,000 to 1,000,000 distinct CDR3 sequences; just under 25% are singletons. A minimum of 6 micrograms of total RNA was extracted per sample. The same data also went into a second study, on T cells of mothers and their children. This second study notes: Using around 1.5 ug per 15 ul, all extracted RNA underwent cDNA synthesis.

Source material: blood. The sequence derives from a boy between 10 and 17 years old in good health. This chain uses TRBV27 with TRBJ2-5; maybe TRBD1 (6 bases). Matching the DNA end better, TRBJ2-7 makes the J call doubtful. The CDR3 DNA follows: TGTGCCAGCTCCTCCCGGGACAATGAGTACGAGCAGTACTTC. Protein product: CASSSRDNEYEQYF.